This T cell receptor (beta chain) came from a study of blood T cell repertoires in COVID-19 (dated by TCRdb to the early 2020s). Broadly, across the study: Samples covering the acute and convalescent phases of COVID-19 were provided by collaborators in the United States, Italy and Spain. The material from the prospective study consisted of cDNA or gDNA derived from T cells, B-cell-depleted T cells, or PBMCs. The repertoires were released in a freely available public database meant as a resource for research on the immune response to SARS-CoV-2. Deeply sampled blood TCRbeta repertoires from subjects exposed to, actively infected with, or recovered from COVID-19 were included in the dataset. Where available, HLA class I and class II types were taken from metadata supplied by the sample provider and were not determined by assay-based typing. Samples were obtained from the ongoing ImmuneRACE study (first 160 participants) and from 1,254 subjects provided by 6 global collaborators. Nearly every sample came with metadata listing a de-identified subject ID, COVID-19 status, age in years and sex. The investigation overall reported the following: The amount of clinical and demographic metadata varied by source and participant and was provided uncurated.

Each collaborating institution followed its own protocols to collect whole blood in K2EDTA tubes. Collaborator samples were shipped for TCRbeta analysis as frozen whole blood, isolated PBMCs, or DNA extracted from either sample type. This clone was counted a few times. Its antigen remains undetermined. No quality values exist for individual bases; no much larger clone is one base distant. There are 14 amino acids in the CDR3, from cysteine to phenylalanine inclusive. The sequence is cut down to CDR3 DNA, 42 bases in frame from base 1. CDR1 and CDR2 are read off the germline V gene as SGHRS and YFSETQ. V gives up 0 bases and J gives up 6 bases, and the segment between their germline ends measures 12 bases. The immunoSEQ Assay, a bias-controlled multiplex PCR, was used to amplify TCRbeta CDR3 regions from genomic DNA. The authors' analysis ran thus. Nucleated cell counts per sample were estimated from amplification of reference gene primers within the assay. To quantify the absolute abundance of each unique TCRbeta CDR3 rearrangement, sequence reads were collapsed and filtered. For each sample, productive Simpson clonality was calculated by taking the square root of Simpson's diversity index across productive rearrangements. Entries here come from immuneACCESS through TCRdb and include only in-frame sequences with V and J called. Some clones fail to appear in such tables; in the studies checked, an unresolved V gene covers under half of the shortfall, and the cause of the remainder is unknown. V and J calls and clone size are given by that table; D and trimming were obtained from the DNA. This sample is represented by 30,000 to 35,000 clones; roughly 80% of them were singletons. The ten largest account for 7.4% of the sample.

Sequenced input: peripheral blood. The TCR originated in an older woman with acute or convalescent COVID-19. The V gene is TRBV5-1 and the J gene is TRBJ1-2, with the D gene call left open. The DNA reads TGCGCCAGCAGCTTGGATGGCAGAGGAGATGGCTACACCTTC. Its translation reads: CASSLDGRGDGYTF.